Listed below are T cell receptor beta chains from one sample, sequenced in a study of blood T cell repertoires in COVID-19. The repertoire was sequenced with immunoSEQ multiplex PCR; TCRdb's copy has only in-frame clones and lacks some. The sample shows around 55,000 clones, about 87% of them seen only once. Input material: peripheral blood. The receptors originated from a man aged 55 to 70 with acute or convalescent COVID-19. The CDR3 runs from the conserved cysteine through the conserved F or W. D genes are given only for firm matches. For some rows the clone size is stated as once, few or many, or as a class when expanded; others skip it.

CDR3 protein: CASSPPNQGYQETQYF
CDR3 DNA: TGTGCCAGCTCACCACCGAATCAGGGCTACCAAGAGACCCAGTACTTC
J gene: TRBJ2-5
D gene: .
V gene: TRBV18
clone size: .

CDR3 protein: CSASSGPTGNTIYF
CDR3 DNA: TGCAGTGCTAGTTCAGGGCCCACTGGAAACACCATATATTTT
J gene: TRBJ1-3
D gene: .
V gene: TRBV20-1
clone size: once

CDR3 protein: CASSTGHPGTYEQYF
CDR3 DNA: TGTGCCAGTAGTACCGGACACCCGGGCACCTACGAGCAGTACTTC
J gene: TRBJ2-7
D gene: .
V gene: TRBV19
clone size: .

CDR3 protein: CASSLRIAGAGWGQETQYF
CDR3 DNA: TGTGCCAGCAGCTTGAGGATAGCGGGAGCGGGTTGGGGCCAAGAGACCCAGTACTTC
J gene: TRBJ2-5
D gene: TRBD2
V gene: TRBV5-5
clone size: .

CDR3 protein: CASSIQDSNQPQHF
CDR3 DNA: TGTGCCAGTAGTATTCAGGATAGCAATCAGCCCCAGCATTTT
J gene: TRBJ1-5
D gene: .
V gene: TRBV19
clone size: once

CDR3 protein: CASGTGIVTEAFF
CDR3 DNA: TGTGCCAGCGGTACAGGGATTGTGACTGAAGCTTTCTTT
J gene: TRBJ1-1
D gene: .
V gene: TRBV9
clone size: few

CDR3 protein: CASSFRGGREKLFF
CDR3 DNA: TGTGCCAGCAGCTTCCGAGGGGGTCGGGAAAAACTGTTTTTT
J gene: TRBJ1-4
D gene: .
V gene: TRBV7-9
clone size: .

CDR3 protein: CASSRQGNYNSPLHF
CDR3 DNA: TGTGCCAGCAGTCGACAGGGGAACTATAATTCACCCCTCCACTTT
J gene: TRBJ1-6
D gene: TRBD1
V gene: TRBV6-2/TRBV6-3
clone size: .

CDR3 protein: CASSLWGPGNTIYF
CDR3 DNA: TGTGCCAGCAGCTTATGGGGGCCTGGAAACACCATATATTTT
J gene: TRBJ1-3
D gene: .
V gene: TRBV11-3
clone size: .

CDR3 protein: CATSRDLGDEQFF
CDR3 DNA: TGTGCCACCAGCAGAGACTTGGGCGATGAGCAGTTCTTC
J gene: TRBJ2-1
D gene: .
V gene: TRBV15
clone size: .

CDR3 protein: CASSLVGTHKETQYF
CDR3 DNA: TGTGCCAGCAGCTTGGTAGGGACTCATAAAGAGACCCAGTACTTC
J gene: TRBJ2-5
D gene: .
V gene: TRBV5-5
clone size: .

CDR3 protein: CASSPYRDRGVGNQPQHF
CDR3 DNA: TGTGCCAGCTCACCATACCGGGACAGGGGAGTAGGCAATCAGCCCCAGCATTTT
J gene: TRBJ1-5
D gene: TRBD1
V gene: TRBV18
clone size: .

CDR3 protein: CASSPEQGSASYEQYF
CDR3 DNA: TGTGCCAGCAGCCCGGAACAGGGATCTGCCTCCTACGAGCAGTACTTC
J gene: TRBJ2-7
D gene: .
V gene: TRBV5-4
clone size: .

CDR3 protein: CASSHGQGSANEQFF
CDR3 DNA: TGTGCCAGCAGCCACGGACAGGGGTCGGCCAATGAGCAGTTCTTC
J gene: TRBJ2-1
D gene: TRBD1
V gene: TRBV7-2
clone size: once

CDR3 protein: CASSLNGYRNEQFF
CDR3 DNA: TGTGCCAGCAGCTTAAATGGGTACAGGAATGAGCAGTTCTTC
J gene: TRBJ2-1
D gene: .
V gene: TRBV7-3
clone size: .

CDR3 protein: CASSLEGGGNEQFF
CDR3 DNA: TGCGCCAGCAGCTTGGAGGGAGGAGGGAATGAGCAGTTCTTC
J gene: TRBJ2-1
D gene: .
V gene: TRBV5-1
clone size: .

CDR3 protein: CASSPGSDTQYF
CDR3 DNA: TGTGCCAGCAGCCCAGGGTCAGATACGCAGTATTTT
J gene: TRBJ2-3
D gene: .
V gene: TRBV5-6
clone size: .

CDR3 protein: CASTPTDYNSPLHF
CDR3 DNA: TGTGCCAGCACCCCGACAGATTATAATTCACCCCTCCACTTT
J gene: TRBJ1-6
D gene: .
V gene: TRBV7-2
clone size: .

CDR3 protein: CASSQGAMGKLFF
CDR3 DNA: TGTGCCAGCAGTCAGGGGGCAATGGGAAAACTGTTTTTT
J gene: TRBJ1-4
D gene: TRBD1
V gene: TRBV6-2/TRBV6-3
clone size: .

CDR3 protein: CASSGTSGEGSGELFF
CDR3 DNA: TGTGCCAGCAGCGGGACTAGCGGTGAAGGTTCCGGGGAGCTGTTTTTT
J gene: TRBJ2-2
D gene: TRBD2
V gene: TRBV11-3
clone size: once

CDR3 protein: CASSPQMNTEAFF
CDR3 DNA: TGTGCCAGTAGTCCACAGATGAACACTGAAGCTTTCTTT
J gene: TRBJ1-1
D gene: .
V gene: TRBV19
clone size: .

CDR3 protein: CASSLGTGGRETQYF
CDR3 DNA: TGTGCCAGCAGCTTAGGGACAGGGGGCAGGGAGACCCAGTACTTC
J gene: TRBJ2-5
D gene: TRBD1
V gene: TRBV7-2
clone size: .

CDR3 protein: CASSLIAGQTTSNTEAFF
CDR3 DNA: TGTGCCAGCAGCTTAATCGCGGGACAGACAACTTCGAACACTGAAGCTTTCTTT
J gene: TRBJ1-1
D gene: TRBD1
V gene: TRBV7-3
clone size: .

CDR3 protein: CASSSLPGTYQETQYF
CDR3 DNA: TGTGCCAGCAGCTCCCTACCCGGGACATATCAAGAGACCCAGTACTTC
J gene: TRBJ2-5
D gene: .
V gene: TRBV21-1
clone size: .

CDR3 protein: CASSQDVGTGERKLFF
CDR3 DNA: TGCGCCAGCAGCCAAGATGTGGGGACAGGGGAGCGAAAACTGTTTTTT
J gene: TRBJ1-4
D gene: TRBD1
V gene: TRBV4-1
clone size: .

CDR3 protein: CSASLQETQYF
CDR3 DNA: TGCAGTGCTAGCCTCCAAGAGACCCAGTACTTC
J gene: TRBJ2-5
D gene: .
V gene: TRBV20-1
clone size: .

CDR3 protein: CASSPRTSGYTDTQYF
CDR3 DNA: TGCGCCAGCAGCCCAAGGACTAGCGGGTACACAGATACGCAGTATTTT
J gene: TRBJ2-3
D gene: TRBD2
V gene: TRBV5-1
clone size: .

CDR3 protein: CASSWTEANTGELFF
CDR3 DNA: TGCGCCAGCAGCTGGACAGAAGCGAACACCGGGGAGCTGTTTTTT
J gene: TRBJ2-2
D gene: .
V gene: TRBV5-1
clone size: .

CDR3 protein: CASSLDGNTGELFF
CDR3 DNA: TGCGCCAGCAGCTTGGACGGGAACACCGGGGAGCTGTTTTTT
J gene: TRBJ2-2
D gene: .
V gene: TRBV5-1
clone size: once

CDR3 protein: CASSLPGTSVYNEQFF
CDR3 DNA: TGTGCCAGCAGCTTGCCGGGGACTAGCGTATACAATGAGCAGTTCTTC
J gene: TRBJ2-1
D gene: TRBD2
V gene: TRBV5-4
clone size: .

CDR3 protein: CAWRLQGGSEAFF
CDR3 DNA: TGTGCCTGGAGGTTGCAGGGGGGATCTGAAGCTTTCTTT
J gene: TRBJ1-1
D gene: TRBD1
V gene: TRBV30
clone size: .

CDR3 protein: CASSFGASGRHNEQFF
CDR3 DNA: TGTGCCAGCAGCTTCGGGGCTAGCGGGAGGCACAATGAGCAGTTCTTC
J gene: TRBJ2-1
D gene: TRBD2
V gene: TRBV7-9
clone size: .

CDR3 protein: CASRGQGLSNQPQHF
CDR3 DNA: TGTGCCAGTAGAGGACAGGGCCTTAGTAATCAGCCCCAGCATTTT
J gene: TRBJ1-5
D gene: TRBD1
V gene: TRBV19
clone size: .

CDR3 protein: CASSLVTGYTAEAFF
CDR3 DNA: TGTGCCAGCAGCCTAGTTACAGGGTACACGGCTGAAGCTTTCTTT
J gene: TRBJ1-1
D gene: .
V gene: TRBV6-2/TRBV6-3
clone size: .

CDR3 protein: CASTLGEAYGYTF
CDR3 DNA: TGTGCCAGCACCCTAGGGGAAGCCTATGGCTACACCTTC
J gene: TRBJ1-2
D gene: .
V gene: TRBV6-5
clone size: .

CDR3 protein: CASSLEAGVKWETQYF
CDR3 DNA: TGTGCCAGCAGCTTAGAAGCGGGAGTGAAGTGGGAGACCCAGTACTTC
J gene: TRBJ2-5
D gene: TRBD2
V gene: TRBV5-4
clone size: .

CDR3 protein: CASSLNPGGSPLHF
CDR3 DNA: TGTGCCAGCAGTTTAAACCCGGGAGGATCACCCCTCCACTTT
J gene: TRBJ1-6
D gene: .
V gene: TRBV28
clone size: .

CDR3 protein: CACPGLAGGNEQFF
CDR3 DNA: TGTGCCTGTCCTGGACTAGCGGGAGGGAATGAGCAGTTCTTC
J gene: TRBJ2-1
D gene: TRBD2
V gene: TRBV30
clone size: .

CDR3 protein: CSVGDSRSGANVLTF
CDR3 DNA: TGCAGCGTTGGGGACAGTCGCTCTGGGGCCAACGTCCTGACTTTC
J gene: TRBJ2-6
D gene: TRBD1
V gene: TRBV29-1
clone size: .

CDR3 protein: CASSTSPNSPAVSNQPQHF
CDR3 DNA: TGTGCCAGTAGTACCTCCCCGAACTCTCCCGCCGTAAGCAATCAGCCCCAGCATTTT
J gene: TRBJ1-5
D gene: .
V gene: TRBV19
clone size: .

CDR3 protein: CASTGGSYNSPLHF
CDR3 DNA: TGTGCCAGCACGGGTGGCAGCTATAATTCACCCCTCCACTTT
J gene: TRBJ1-6
D gene: .
V gene: TRBV2
clone size: .

CDR3 protein: CATSRDRQGSYGYTF
CDR3 DNA: TGTGCCACCAGCAGAGACCGACAGGGTAGCTATGGCTACACCTTC
J gene: TRBJ1-2
D gene: TRBD1
V gene: TRBV15
clone size: .

CDR3 protein: CASSEASTFGYGYTF
CDR3 DNA: TGTGCCAGCAGTGAAGCGTCCACCTTCGGCTATGGCTACACCTTC
J gene: TRBJ1-2
D gene: .
V gene: TRBV6-1
clone size: .

CDR3 protein: CASSRLAAEAFF
CDR3 DNA: TGTGCCAGTAGTAGACTGGCAGCTGAAGCTTTCTTT
J gene: TRBJ1-1
D gene: .
V gene: TRBV19
clone size: .

CDR3 protein: CASSWAPFSNTEAFF
CDR3 DNA: TGTGCCAGCAGCTGGGCCCCATTTTCGAACACTGAAGCTTTCTTT
J gene: TRBJ1-1
D gene: .
V gene: TRBV5-6
clone size: .

CDR3 protein: CASSGTGDINYGYTF
CDR3 DNA: TGTGCCAGCAGTGGGACAGGGGACATCAACTATGGCTACACCTTC
J gene: TRBJ1-2
D gene: TRBD1
V gene: TRBV25-1
clone size: .

CDR3 protein: CASSQGIYGYTF
CDR3 DNA: TGTGCCAGCAGCCAGGGGATCTATGGCTACACCTTC
J gene: TRBJ1-2
D gene: .
V gene: TRBV6-2/TRBV6-3
clone size: few

CDR3 protein: CASTGTRGTNEKLFF
CDR3 DNA: TGTGCCAGCACCGGGACTCGGGGGACTAATGAAAAACTGTTTTTT
J gene: TRBJ1-4
D gene: .
V gene: TRBV2
clone size: .

CDR3 protein: CASSFFQGVQETQYF
CDR3 DNA: TGTGCCAGCAGTTTTTTCCAGGGGGTACAAGAGACCCAGTACTTC
J gene: TRBJ2-5
D gene: TRBD1
V gene: TRBV28
clone size: .

CDR3 protein: CASSSGLAGATNEQFF
CDR3 DNA: TGTGCCAGCAGTTCGGGACTAGCCGGGGCGACCAATGAGCAGTTCTTC
J gene: TRBJ2-1
D gene: TRBD2
V gene: TRBV5-8
clone size: .

CDR3 protein: CASSLTGGTGELFF
CDR3 DNA: TGTGCCAGCAGCTTAACAGGGGGCACCGGGGAGCTGTTTTTT
J gene: TRBJ2-2
D gene: .
V gene: TRBV7-3
clone size: few

CDR3 protein: CASSNGRNTGELFF
CDR3 DNA: TGTGCCAGTAGCAACGGGAGGAACACCGGGGAGCTGTTTTTT
J gene: TRBJ2-2
D gene: .
V gene: TRBV19
clone size: .

CDR3 protein: CASGLDSTYTGELFF
CDR3 DNA: TGTGCTAGTGGTTTGGACAGTACTTACACCGGGGAGCTGTTTTTT
J gene: TRBJ2-2
D gene: .
V gene: TRBV12-5
clone size: .

CDR3 protein: CSVSQANTEAFF
CDR3 DNA: TGCAGCGTTTCGCAGGCGAACACTGAAGCTTTCTTT
J gene: TRBJ1-1
D gene: .
V gene: TRBV29-1
clone size: .

CDR3 protein: CASNFWQTNTGELFF
CDR3 DNA: TGTGCCAGTAATTTCTGGCAGACGAACACCGGGGAGCTGTTTTTT
J gene: TRBJ2-2
D gene: .
V gene: TRBV19
clone size: few

CDR3 protein: CASSPGEMNTEAFF
CDR3 DNA: TGTGCCAGCAGCCCCGGTGAAATGAACACTGAAGCTTTCTTT
J gene: TRBJ1-1
D gene: .
V gene: TRBV9
clone size: .

CDR3 protein: CASSGGTSGRDLYEQYF
CDR3 DNA: TGTGCCAGCAGCGGGGGGACTAGCGGGAGGGATCTATACGAGCAGTACTTC
J gene: TRBJ2-7
D gene: TRBD2
V gene: TRBV9
clone size: .

CDR3 protein: CASSQFGGTVKNIQYF
CDR3 DNA: TGTGCCAGCAGCCAATTTGGCGGGACGGTCAAAAACATTCAGTACTTC
J gene: TRBJ2-4
D gene: .
V gene: TRBV3-1/TRBV3-2
clone size: .

CDR3 protein: CASSPPRTGGEKLFF
CDR3 DNA: TGTGCCAGCTCACCACCGCGGACAGGGGGGGAAAAACTGTTTTTT
J gene: TRBJ1-4
D gene: TRBD1
V gene: TRBV18
clone size: .